This T cell receptor beta chain was recovered during a study of blood T cell repertoires in COVID-19. Study details: Donors in the United States, Italy and Spain gave samples during acute or convalescent COVID-19.

Original processing notes: Counts of nucleated cells, estimated from reference gene primer amplification, were obtained. Assay: immunoSEQ multiplex PCR; the TCRdb copy retains only in-frame clones and omits some. The V and J calls and the clone size are those of that table, but D and trimming were determined from the DNA. Of 180,000 or so clones listed, 75% to 80% are singletons. The CDR3 is made up of 15 amino acids. Germline V gene data show CDR1 as SGDLS and CDR2 as YYNGEE. V dropped 4 bases and J dropped 7 bases, with 17 bases sitting between them. The chain joins TRBV9 to TRBJ1-4; D possibly corresponds to TRBD1 (5 bases). The source of this sequence is a woman aged 45-59 years with active or convalescent COVID-19. The sample comprised peripheral blood. The CDR3 here is CASSSPTRGTEKLFF. CDR3 DNA: TGTGCCAGCAGCTCCCCGACCCGGGGGACTGAAAAACTGTTTTTT.